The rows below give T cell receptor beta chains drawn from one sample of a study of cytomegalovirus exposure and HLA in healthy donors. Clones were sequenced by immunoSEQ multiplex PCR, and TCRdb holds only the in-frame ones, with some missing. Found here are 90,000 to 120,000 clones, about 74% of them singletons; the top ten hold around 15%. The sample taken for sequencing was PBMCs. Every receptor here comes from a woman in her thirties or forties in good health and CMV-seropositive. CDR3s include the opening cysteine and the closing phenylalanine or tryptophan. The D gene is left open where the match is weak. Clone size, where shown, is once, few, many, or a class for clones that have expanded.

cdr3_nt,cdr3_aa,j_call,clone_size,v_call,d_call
TGTGCCAGCAGCCCAACCCCTAGCGGGGTGGGGGAGACCCAGTACTTC,CASSPTPSGVGETQYF,TRBJ2-5,few,TRBV13,TRBD2
TGCGCCAGCAGTCCACAAGATATCCCAGGGGAGACCCAGTACTTC,CASSPQDIPGETQYF,TRBJ2-5,-,TRBV5-1,-
TGTGCCAGCAGCTTAGCAAGGGTCCAACGGGGGAGTGGCTACACCTTC,CASSLARVQRGSGYTF,TRBJ1-2,-,TRBV7-2,-
TGCGCCAGCAGTGAGGCGACAGGGAGGTCACCCCTCCACTTT,CASSEATGRSPLHF,TRBJ1-6,-,TRBV10-2,TRBD1
TGTGCCAGCAGTACGCCGACAGGAGGCATAAGTGCCCAGTACTTC,CASSTPTGGISAQYF,TRBJ2-5,-,TRBV6-6,-
TGTGCCAGCAGCCCCGGTGCGGGGGGCCATAGGGAGACCCAGTACTTC,CASSPGAGGHRETQYF,TRBJ2-5,-,TRBV4-2,TRBD2
TGCGCCAGCAGCCCCATTCGGGAGAGGGACGGCTACACCTTC,CASSPIRERDGYTF,TRBJ1-2,-,TRBV5-1,-
TGTGCCTGGAGTGTCAGGGTAGTGAGCGAGCAGTACTTC,CAWSVRVVSEQYF,TRBJ2-7,-,TRBV30,-
TGTGCCAGCAGTTACTCTGTCGGGGATCAGCCCCAGCATTTT,CASSYSVGDQPQHF,TRBJ1-5,-,TRBV6-5,-
TGTGCCAGCAGTACTAGCGGAGTTCCCTCCTACGAGCAGTACTTC,CASSTSGVPSYEQYF,TRBJ2-7,once,TRBV25-1,TRBD2
TGTGCCAGCAGGACGGGGAGTGGGACTGACTACGAGCAGTACTTC,CASRTGSGTDYEQYF,TRBJ2-7,-,TRBV6-1,-
TGTGCCAGCAGCTTTGTTGGACAGGGGAATGAAAAACTGTTTTTT,CASSFVGQGNEKLFF,TRBJ1-4,-,TRBV7-2,TRBD1
TGTGCCAGCCAGAACCAGGGGAATGAAAAACTGTTTTTT,CASQNQGNEKLFF,TRBJ1-4,once,TRBV19,-
TGTGCCATCAGTGCAAAGGCGGGGGGCTCCTCCTACAATGAGCAGTTCTTC,CAISAKAGGSSYNEQFF,TRBJ2-1,-,TRBV10-3,TRBD2
TGTGCCAGCAGCCCGGACAGGGGGGGAGTCGGGGAGCTGTTTTTT,CASSPDRGGVGELFF,TRBJ2-2,few,TRBV6-1,TRBD1
TGTGCCAGTAGTTTAAGGACAGAGGACACTGAAGCTTTCTTT,CASSLRTEDTEAFF,TRBJ1-1,-,TRBV19,-
TGTGCCAGCAGCGTAGGGCTCACTGGAAACACCATATATTTT,CASSVGLTGNTIYF,TRBJ1-3,-,TRBV9,-
TGTGCCAGCAGCCAAGGGACACCAGGAGATGGGCCCCAGCATTTT,CASSQGTPGDGPQHF,TRBJ1-5,-,TRBV11-2,-
TGTGCCAGCAGCACAGGGGCCTATGGCTACACCTTC,CASSTGAYGYTF,TRBJ1-2,-,TRBV6-1,TRBD1
TGTGCCAGCTCTATTAGGGGATCACCCCTCCACTTT,CASSIRGSPLHF,TRBJ1-6,-,TRBV6-5,-
TGTGCCAGCAGGGTTGGGACAGAAACCTACGAGCAGTACTTC,CASRVGTETYEQYF,TRBJ2-7,-,TRBV5-6,TRBD1
TGTGCCAGCAGCTTGAGGCGGGGACAAGAGACCCAGTACTTC,CASSLRRGQETQYF,TRBJ2-5,-,TRBV5-6,-
TGTGCCAGCAGTTTGGGGCAGGCATACACTGAAGCTTTCTTT,CASSLGQAYTEAFF,TRBJ1-1,-,TRBV27,-
TGCAGCGTTGAGACAGAAAACTATGGCTACACCTTC,CSVETENYGYTF,TRBJ1-2,-,TRBV29-1,-
TGTGCCAGCAGCACCCCGGGAGTGCTAGAGACCCAGTACTTC,CASSTPGVLETQYF,TRBJ2-5,few,TRBV5-6,-
TGTGCCAGCAGTGCGATCTCACAGGGTTCCACTGAAGCTTTCTTT,CASSAISQGSTEAFF,TRBJ1-1,-,TRBV6-1,-
TGTGCCAGCAGCCGGGACAGTAAATCGGGAAACACCATATATTTT,CASSRDSKSGNTIYF,TRBJ1-3,-,TRBV5-4,TRBD1
TGTGCCTGGACCTATGGGCAGGGGACGGGTTCACCCCTCCACTTT,CAWTYGQGTGSPLHF,TRBJ1-6,-,TRBV30,-
TGTGCCAGCAGTTTAATTGGGGGCAGGGTTGCCGAGCAGTACTTC,CASSLIGGRVAEQYF,TRBJ2-7,-,TRBV27,-
TGTGCCAGCAGTTCACAGGGGGGAAGCAATCAGCCCCAGCATTTT,CASSSQGGSNQPQHF,TRBJ1-5,-,TRBV2,TRBD1
TGCGCCAGCAACAGGGATAACAATGAGCAGTTCTTC,CASNRDNNEQFF,TRBJ2-1,-,TRBV5-1,-
TGTGCCAGCAGCTTGACAGGGGGGCCGCCCCTCCACTTT,CASSLTGGPPLHF,TRBJ1-6,-,TRBV7-2,TRBD1
TGTGCCTCGACTCACACCGGGGAGCTGTTTTTT,CASTHTGELFF,TRBJ2-2,once,TRBV10-3,-